These 19 T cell receptor beta chains originate from one sample sequenced in a study of T cells in localized non-small cell lung cancer. Some clones are missing from TCRdb's copy, which holds only in-frame ones; the method was immunoSEQ multiplex PCR. The sample shows about 31,000 clones, around 90% of them seen only once. Material: peripheral blood mononuclear cells, obtained before any cancer treatment. The source of these receptors is a woman aged 35 to 70 with stage III lung adenocarcinoma.

V gene TRBV7-3 combines with J gene TRBJ2-1; 8 positions agree with TRBD1. This CDR3 spans 14 amino acids. V lost 6 bases and J lost 8; bases outside the gene matches: 9. The V gene's germline CDR1 is SGHTA and CDR2 FQGTGA. The DNA for the CDR3 is TGTGCCAGCAGGCCGCAGGGGGCGGGCGATGAGCAGTTCTTC. Its translation: CASRPQGAGDEQFF.

This chain links TRBV5-4 with TRBJ1-2; no reliable D call. V lost 0 bases to trimming and J lost 3 bases, with 9 bases between them. The CDR3 has 14 amino acids. The germline gives CDR1 SGHNT, CDR2 YYREEE (reference sequence). The CDR3, as DNA: TGTGCCAGCAGCTTGGAAGGGAGGCACTATGGCTACACCTTC. Translation gives CASSLEGRHYGYTF.

The count of this clone is one. The chain joins TRBV7-9 to TRBJ2-1, with 10 bases lining up with TRBD2. Trimming removed 0 bases from V and 3 bases from J; junction bases left unmatched: 2. CDR3 length: 16 residues. CDR1 is SEHNR, CDR2 FQNEAQ, per germline (reference sequence). CDR3 region: CASSLALAGVYNEQFF. Written as DNA, the CDR3 is TGTGCCAGCAGCTTAGCGCTAGCGGGAGTCTACAATGAGCAGTTCTTC. Filled out from reference TRBV7-9 and TRBJ2-1, the complete variable domain reads DTGVSQNPRHKITKRGQNVTFRCDPISEHNRLYWYRQTLGQGPEFLTYFQNEAQLEKSRLLSDRFSAERPKGSFSTLEIQRTEQGDSAMYLCASSLALAGVYNEQFFGPGTRLTVL.

This chain links TRBV27 with TRBJ2-5, with 8 bases matching TRBD1. V was clipped by 7 bases and J by 0 bases; unmatched bases: 4. This CDR3 is built from 14 residues. The V gene's germline CDR1 is MNHEY and CDR2 SMNVEV (reference sequence). CDR3 in amino acids: CASKWDRYQETQYF. The CDR3, as DNA: TGTGCCAGCAAGTGGGACAGGTACCAAGAGACCCAGTACTTC.

The chain combines TRBV25-1 with TRBJ2-3; D remains unclear. The CDR3 runs to 14 residues. Germline V gene sequence: CDR1 MGHDK, CDR2 SYGVNS. V lost 4 bases and J lost 4, with 12 bases in between. CDR3 DNA: TGTGCCAGCAGTGGGTTCCCGGCCCCAGATACGCAGTATTTT. Its protein is CASSGFPAPDTQYF.

This chain joins TRBV6-6 and TRBJ2-7; the D gene is possibly TRBD2 (7 bases). The CDR3 loop spans 15 amino acids. Trimming left V 0 bases short and J 4 bases short, with 13 bases between. The germline V gene has CDR1 MNHNY and CDR2 SVGAGI (reference sequence). CDR3 residues: CASSYSPQGGYEQYF. CDR3 coding DNA: TGTGCCAGCAGTTACTCCCCACAGGGAGGGTACGAGCAGTACTTC.

This chain links TRBV6-6 with TRBJ1-4; D possibly corresponds to TRBD1 (5 bases). This CDR3 region has 15 residues. Trimming removed 0 bases at V and 3 bases at J, with 8 bases between. CDR1 is MNHNY and CDR2 is SVGAGI in the germline V gene (reference sequence). The CDR3, as DNA: TGTGCCAGCAGTTACTCGTTACAGGCTAATGAAAAACTGTTTTTT. Amino acids: CASSYSLQANEKLFF.

This rearrangement joins TRBV5-4 to TRBJ2-5, with TRBD2 matching 8 bases. V lost 2 bases to trimming and J lost 5 bases; unmatched junction nucleotides: 8. The germline gives CDR1 SGHNT, CDR2 YYREEE (reference sequence). CDR3 length: 15 amino acids. CDR3 loop: CASSFVRAGEETQYF. CDR3 nucleotide sequence: TGTGCCAGCAGCTTCGTTAGAGCGGGAGAGGAGACCCAGTACTTC.

This chain connects TRBV6-1 to TRBJ2-5, with TRBD2 identical over 14 bases. Trimming at V came to 0 bases and at J to 5 bases, leaving 17 bases not matched to a gene. CDR1 is MNHNS, CDR2 SASEGT, per germline. This CDR3 comprises 21 residues. The CDR3 is CASSEAPSGLAGGLMAETQYF. The DNA of the CDR3 is TGTGCCAGCAGTGAAGCGCCCAGTGGACTAGCGGGAGGATTAATGGCGGAGACCCAGTACTTC.

The chain recombines TRBV19 with TRBJ1-6; TRBD1 is a possible D gene (6 bases). CDR1 is LNHDA and CDR2 is SQIVND in the germline V gene (reference sequence). This CDR3 is 19 amino acids long. Trimming took off 3 bases at V and 1 base at J, with 19 bases between the two ends. CDR3 sequence (DNA): TGTGCCAGTAGTATTCAAGCCTACTCGGGGGCGTCCTATAATTCACCCCTCCACTTT. As protein: CASSIQAYSGASYNSPLHF. Full variable domain (missing parts from reference TRBV19 and TRBJ1-6): DGGITQSPKYLFRKEGQNVTLSCEQNLNHDAMYWYRQDPGQGLRLIYYSQIVNDFQKGDIAEGYSVSREKKESFPLTVTSAQKNPTAFYLCASSIQAYSGASYNSPLHFGNGTRLTVT.

The chain employs TRBV27 and TRBJ2-7, with TRBD2 matching 7 bases. V trimming: 0 bases; J trimming: 4 bases; junction bases outside the gene matches: 6. The germline V gene has CDR1 MNHEY and CDR2 SMNVEV (reference sequence). CDR3 length: 15 residues. This CDR3 reads CASSLSRGGRYEQYF. Written as DNA, the CDR3 is TGTGCCAGCAGTTTATCGAGGGGCGGGAGATACGAGCAGTACTTC.

The chain recombines TRBV10-1 with TRBJ2-1; the D is unclear. The CDR3 loop spans 14 amino acids. The V end was cut by 0 bases, the J end by 5 bases, with 8 bases between. Germline CDR1 is WNHNN and CDR2 is SYGVQD (reference sequence). Here the CDR3 DNA reads TGCGCCAGCAGTGAGTCGGGCAGCGACAATGAGCAGTTCTTC. It codes for CASSESGSDNEQFF.

V and J are TRBV27 and TRBJ2-1; 9 bases are a match to TRBD2. Losses at the gene ends were 1 base for V and 6 bases for J; bases not matched to a gene: 7. Per the germline V gene, CDR1 is MNHEY and CDR2 is SMNVEV (reference sequence). The CDR3 runs to 16 residues. The CDR3 DNA sequence: TGTGCCAGCAGTTTATTTCGCGGGAGGGCCTCCAATGAGCAGTTCTTC. As protein: CASSLFRGRASNEQFF.

DNA for the CDR3: TGTGCCAGCAGCTTAGGCCCGGGGGAATCCTACGAGCAGTACTTC. This translates into CASSLGPGESYEQYF. V is TRBV11-2 and J is TRBJ2-7; possibly TRBD2 for D (6 bases). The V end was cut by 1 base, the J end by 1 base, with 11 bases between. Germline-derived CDR1 and CDR2 are SGHAT and FQNNGV. This CDR3 contains 15 residues.

This chain links TRBV5-1 with TRBJ1-3, with D perhaps TRBD1 (6 bases). The CDR3 covers 15 residues. Germline V CDR1 and CDR2: SGHRS, YFSETQ. The V end lost 3 bases, the J end lost 1 base, and 11 bases lay between the germline ends. The CDR3 loop is CASSYNGQSGNTIYF. As DNA, the CDR3 is TGCGCCAGCAGCTACAATGGACAGTCTGGAAACACCATATATTTT.

DNA for the CDR3: TGTGCCAGCAGCCTGGACAGGGACGAGCAGTACTTC. Amino acid sequence: CASSLDRDEQYF. The V call is TRBV9, the J call TRBJ2-7; 8 nucleotides align to TRBD1. The germline CDR1 and CDR2 sequences are SGDLS and YYNGEE. After removal of 4 bases from V and 5 bases from J, the junction contained 2 bases not matched to a gene. CDR3 size: 12 residues.

The count of this clone is one. The chain carries TRBV4-2 and TRBJ2-7, with 12 positions matching TRBD1. Unmatched junction bases numbered 8, after V lost 4 bases and J lost 4 bases. CDR3 size: 16 residues. CDR1 LGHNA and CDR2 YNFKEQ come from the germline V gene. Here the CDR3 DNA reads TGTGCCAGCAGCCCAATACCGGGACAGGGGGCGTACGAGCAGTACTTC. It codes for CASSPIPGQGAYEQYF.

This clone has just a few counts. The V gene is TRBV5-4, the J gene TRBJ1-2; a possible D gene is TRBD1 (6 bases). Between the trimmed V and J ends, which lost 6 bases and 4 bases, there was a span of 10 bases. The V gene's germline CDR1 is SGHNT and CDR2 YYREEE (reference sequence). This CDR3 region has 12 residues. The CDR3 spells CASTEGGYGYTF. The CDR3 nucleotides read TGTGCCAGCACCGAGGGGGGCTATGGCTACACCTTC.

The chain links TRBV10-3 to TRBJ2-2, with 9 nucleotides matching TRBD1. Germline CDR1 and CDR2: ENHRY and SYGVKD. J was trimmed by 4 bases and V by 10 bases; bases with no gene match: 13. The CDR3 covers 16 residues. The CDR3 nucleotides are TGTGCCACCCTTCCCGACAGGGGGTTTCGCACCGGGGAGCTGTTTTTT. It encodes CATLPDRGFRTGELFF.